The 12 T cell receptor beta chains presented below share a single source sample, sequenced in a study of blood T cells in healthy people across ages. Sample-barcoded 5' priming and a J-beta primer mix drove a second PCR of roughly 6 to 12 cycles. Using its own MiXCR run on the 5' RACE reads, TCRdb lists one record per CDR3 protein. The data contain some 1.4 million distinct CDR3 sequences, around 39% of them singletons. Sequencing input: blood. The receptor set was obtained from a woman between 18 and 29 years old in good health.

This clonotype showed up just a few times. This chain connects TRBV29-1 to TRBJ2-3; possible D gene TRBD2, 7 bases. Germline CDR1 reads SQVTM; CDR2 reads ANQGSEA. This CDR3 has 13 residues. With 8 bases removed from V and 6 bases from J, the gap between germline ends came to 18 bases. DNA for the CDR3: TGCAGCTCTGACGGGGGGCCCACGGATACGCAGTATTTT. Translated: CSSDGGPTDTQYF.

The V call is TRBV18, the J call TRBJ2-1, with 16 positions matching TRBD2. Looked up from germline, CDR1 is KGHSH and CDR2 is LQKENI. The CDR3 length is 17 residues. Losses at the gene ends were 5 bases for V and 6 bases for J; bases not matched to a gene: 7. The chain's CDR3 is CASSSPGLAGGPNEQFF. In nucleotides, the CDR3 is TGTGCCAGCTCATCCCCGGGACTAGCGGGAGGGCCCAATGAGCAGTTCTTC.

CDR3 loop: CASSLTPGGDPYNEQFF. CDR3 nucleotides: TGTGCCAGCAGCTTGACTCCGGGGGGCGATCCCTACAATGAGCAGTTCTTC. This sequence joins TRBV5-6 and TRBJ2-1; possible D gene TRBD2, 7 bases. From germline, CDR1 is SGHDT and CDR2 YYEEEE. The CDR3 has 17 residues. V lost 1 base to trimming and J lost 2 bases, with 16 bases between them. The full variable domain, rest sourced from reference TRBV5-6 and TRBJ2-1, is DAGVTQSPTHLIKTRGQQVTLRCSPKSGHDTVSWYQQALGQGPQFIFQYYEEEERQRGNFPDRFSGHQFPNYSSELNVNALLLGDSALYLCASSLTPGGDPYNEQFFGPGTRLTVL.

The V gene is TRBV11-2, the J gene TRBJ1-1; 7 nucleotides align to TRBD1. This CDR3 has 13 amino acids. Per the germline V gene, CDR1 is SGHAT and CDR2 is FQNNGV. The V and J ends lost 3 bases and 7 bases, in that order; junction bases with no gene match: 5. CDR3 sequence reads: CASSLAGTVEAFF. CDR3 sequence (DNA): TGTGCCAGCAGCTTGGCGGGGACAGTTGAAGCTTTCTTT.

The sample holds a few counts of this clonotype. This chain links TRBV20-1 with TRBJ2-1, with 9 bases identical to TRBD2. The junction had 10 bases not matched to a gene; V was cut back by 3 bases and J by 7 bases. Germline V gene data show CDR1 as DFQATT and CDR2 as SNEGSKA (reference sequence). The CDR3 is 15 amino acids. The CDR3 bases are TGCAGTGCTAGTGGGCTGCGGGGGGGATCAAATGAGCAGTTCTTC. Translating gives CSASGLRGGSNEQFF.

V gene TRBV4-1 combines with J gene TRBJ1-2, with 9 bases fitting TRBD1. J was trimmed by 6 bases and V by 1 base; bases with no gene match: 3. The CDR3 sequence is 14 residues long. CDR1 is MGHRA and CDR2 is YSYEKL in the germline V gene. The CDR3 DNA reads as TGCGCCAGCAGCCAAGCGTGGACAGGGGATGGCTACACCTTC. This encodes CASSQAWTGDGYTF.

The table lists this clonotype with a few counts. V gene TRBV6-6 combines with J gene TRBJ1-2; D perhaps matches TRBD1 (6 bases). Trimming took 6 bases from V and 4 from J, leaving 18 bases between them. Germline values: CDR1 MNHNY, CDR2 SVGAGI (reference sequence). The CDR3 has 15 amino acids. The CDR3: CASSPGTDRIYGYTF. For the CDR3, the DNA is TGTGCCAGCAGCCCGGGGACCGACAGGATCTATGGCTACACCTTC.

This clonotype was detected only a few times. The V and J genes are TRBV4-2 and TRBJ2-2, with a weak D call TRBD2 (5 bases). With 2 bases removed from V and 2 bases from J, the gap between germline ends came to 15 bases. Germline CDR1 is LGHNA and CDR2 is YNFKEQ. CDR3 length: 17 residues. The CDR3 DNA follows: TGTGCCAGCAGCCAACACGGGCTAGCCCAAAACACCGGGGAGCTGTTTTTT. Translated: CASSQHGLAQNTGELFF.

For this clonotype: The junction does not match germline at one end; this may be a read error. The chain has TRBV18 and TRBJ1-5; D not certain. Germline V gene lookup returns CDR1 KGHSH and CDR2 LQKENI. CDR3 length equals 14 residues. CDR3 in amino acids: CASSPGVSYQPQHF. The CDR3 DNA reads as TGTGCCAGCTCACCTGGGGTTAGCTATCAGCCCCAGCATTTT.

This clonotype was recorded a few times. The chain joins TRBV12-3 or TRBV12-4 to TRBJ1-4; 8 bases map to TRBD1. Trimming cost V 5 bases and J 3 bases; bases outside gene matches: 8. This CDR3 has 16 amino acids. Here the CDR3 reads CASSRWQGAANEKLFF. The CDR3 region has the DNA TGTGCCAGCAGTAGGTGGCAGGGGGCGGCTAATGAAAAACTGTTTTTT.

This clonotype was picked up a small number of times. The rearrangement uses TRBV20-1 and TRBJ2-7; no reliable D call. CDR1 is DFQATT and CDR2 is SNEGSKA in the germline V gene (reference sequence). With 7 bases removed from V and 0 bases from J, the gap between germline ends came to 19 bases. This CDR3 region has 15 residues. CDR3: CSGEARLVSSYEQYF. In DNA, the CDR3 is TGCAGTGGCGAGGCCCGACTCGTTAGCTCCTACGAGCAGTACTTC.

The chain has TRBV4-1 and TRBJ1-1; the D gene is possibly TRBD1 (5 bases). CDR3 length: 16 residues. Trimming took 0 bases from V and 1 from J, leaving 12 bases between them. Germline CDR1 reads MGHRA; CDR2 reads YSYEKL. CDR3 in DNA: TGCGCCAGCAGCCAAGATCCGGGGGGGTCGAACACTGAAGCTTTCTTT. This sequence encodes CASSQDPGGSNTEAFF.